A single sample gave rise to the 8 T cell receptor beta chains below, sequenced in a study of T cells in Graves' hyperthyroidism and ophthalmopathy. Regions amplified from RNA transcripts were the TCR beta CDR3 regions. HTBI primers drove first-round RT-PCR of the TCR CDR3. TCRdb re-derived calls from the multiplex PCR reads in MiXCR, one entry per CDR3 protein. The sample shows roughly 750,000 distinct CDR3 sequences, roughly 17% of them seen only once. The sequenced sample was blood. These receptors originate from a man in his late teens or twenties with Graves' hyperthyroidism.

There are a few counts of this clonotype. This chain links TRBV7-2 with TRBJ2-3; D might be TRBD2 (5 bases). Trimming took off 11 bases at V and 4 bases at J, with 22 bases between the two ends. The CDR3 totals 15 residues. From germline, CDR1 is SGHTA and CDR2 FQGNSA. CDR3 in amino acids: CAGSRLDRGADTQYF. The CDR3 region has the DNA TGTGCCGGGTCGCGCCTGGATCGGGGTGCAGATACGCAGTATTTT.

This chain connects TRBV10-3 to TRBJ2-3; no firm D call. The CDR3 loop spans 13 amino acids. Germline V gene sequence: CDR1 ENHRY, CDR2 SYGVKD. V lost 5 bases and J lost 4, with 10 bases in between. The CDR3 protein is CAISPGGPDTQYF. CDR3 nucleotides: TGTGCCATCAGTCCAGGTGGGCCAGATACGCAGTATTTT.

This clonotype was counted a few times. The chain has TRBV7-2 and TRBJ2-2, with a tentative D call TRBD2 (5 bases). This CDR3 region has 14 residues. Deletions cut 5 bases from V and 4 bases from J, with 11 bases between. Germline-derived CDR1 and CDR2 are SGHTA and FQGNSA. Here the CDR3 DNA reads TGTGCCAGCAGCCCCGCCGGGGTCACCGGGGAGCTGTTTTTT. This sequence encodes CASSPAGVTGELFF.

The chain has TRBV4-1 and TRBJ2-1; no clear D. The CDR3 extends over 14 amino acids. Per germline, CDR1 MGHRA and CDR2 YSYEKL. The V and J ends lost 2 bases and 4 bases respectively, with 9 bases between them. Here the CDR3 reads CASSQLTIYNEQFF. As DNA, the CDR3 is TGCGCCAGCAGCCAATTGACCATTTACAATGAGCAGTTCTTC.

This clonotype occurred a few times. The chain links TRBV28 to TRBJ2-1; 9 nucleotides align to TRBD1. This CDR3 region has 20 residues. V trimming: 7 bases; J trimming: 7 bases; junction bases outside the gene matches: 26. Germline V CDR1 and CDR2: MDHEN, SYDVKM. The DNA of the CDR3 is TGTGCCAGCAACCTCTTCCCGGGACAGGGACCCAGGGGCCGCGGGAATGAGCAGTTCTTC. This gives the protein CASNLFPGQGPRGRGNEQFF.

This clonotype was seen at least ten times. The chain carries TRBV18 and TRBJ2-3; D may be TRBD2 (6 bases). V was shortened by 2 bases and J by 5 bases, with 14 bases between the two germline ends. The CDR3 extends over 15 amino acids. Germline loops: CDR1 KGHSH, CDR2 LQKENI. The CDR3 DNA reads as TGTGCCAGCTCACCAGGAACGGGAGCGGAAGATACGCAGTATTTT. Its translation is CASSPGTGAEDTQYF.

The sample holds a few counts of this clonotype. The CDR3 DNA reads as TGTGCCAGCAGCCACGAAATGGGGATGGAGACCCAGTACTTC. Amino acids: CASSHEMGMETQYF. V and J are TRBV2 and TRBJ2-5; D unresolved. V was cut by 6 bases and J by 5 bases, with 16 bases left in between. Germline V gene data show CDR1 as SNHLY and CDR2 as FYNNEI. CDR3 length: 14 residues. The entire variable domain, with the rest obtained from reference TRBV2 and TRBJ2-5, is as follows: EPEVTQTPSHQVTQMGQEVILRCVPISNHLYFYWYRQILGQKVEFLVSFYNNEISEKSEIFDDQFSVERPDGSNFTLKIRSTKLEDSAMYFCASSHEMGMETQYFGPGTRLLVL.

This clonotype appeared many times. V gene TRBV28 combines with J gene TRBJ2-5; 7 bases map to TRBD2. V trimming: 7 bases; J trimming: 2 bases; junction bases outside the gene matches: 10. This CDR3 has 15 amino acids. From germline, CDR1 is MDHEN and CDR2 SYDVKM. This CDR3 reads CASIEGGRGQETQYF. In nucleotides, the CDR3 is TGTGCCAGCATTGAGGGCGGGAGAGGACAAGAGACCCAGTACTTC.